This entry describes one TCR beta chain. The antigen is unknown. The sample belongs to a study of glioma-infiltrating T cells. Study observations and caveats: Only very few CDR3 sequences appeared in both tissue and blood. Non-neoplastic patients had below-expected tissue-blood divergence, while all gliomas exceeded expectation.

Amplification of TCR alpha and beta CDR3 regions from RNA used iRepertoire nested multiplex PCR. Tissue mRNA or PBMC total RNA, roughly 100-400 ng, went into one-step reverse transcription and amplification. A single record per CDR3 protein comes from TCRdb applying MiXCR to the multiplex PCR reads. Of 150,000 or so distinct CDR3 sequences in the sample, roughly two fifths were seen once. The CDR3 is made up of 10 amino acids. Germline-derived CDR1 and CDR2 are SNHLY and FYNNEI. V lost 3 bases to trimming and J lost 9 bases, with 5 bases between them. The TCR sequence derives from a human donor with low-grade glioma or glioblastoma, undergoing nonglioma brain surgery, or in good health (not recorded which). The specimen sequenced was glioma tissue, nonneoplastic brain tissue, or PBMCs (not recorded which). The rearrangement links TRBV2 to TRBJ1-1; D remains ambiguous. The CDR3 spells CASSDEQAFF. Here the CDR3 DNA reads TGTGCCAGCAGTGATGAACAAGCTTTCTTT.